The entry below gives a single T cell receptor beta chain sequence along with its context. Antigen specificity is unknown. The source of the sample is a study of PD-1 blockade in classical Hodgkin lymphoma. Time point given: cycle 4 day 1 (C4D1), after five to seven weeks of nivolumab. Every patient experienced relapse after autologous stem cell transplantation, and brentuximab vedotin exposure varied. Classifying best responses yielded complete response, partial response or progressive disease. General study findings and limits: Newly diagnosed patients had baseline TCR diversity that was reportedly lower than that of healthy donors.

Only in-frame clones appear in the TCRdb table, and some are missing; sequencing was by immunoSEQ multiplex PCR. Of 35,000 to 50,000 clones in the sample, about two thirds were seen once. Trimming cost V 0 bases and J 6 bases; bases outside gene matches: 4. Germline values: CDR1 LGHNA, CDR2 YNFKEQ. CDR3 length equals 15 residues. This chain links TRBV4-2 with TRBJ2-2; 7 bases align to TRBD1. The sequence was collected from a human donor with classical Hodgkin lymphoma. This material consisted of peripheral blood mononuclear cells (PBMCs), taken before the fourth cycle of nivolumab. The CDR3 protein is CASSQDGDRAGELFF. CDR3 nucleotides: TGTGCCAGCAGCCAAGATGGCGACAGGGCCGGGGAGCTGTTTTTT.